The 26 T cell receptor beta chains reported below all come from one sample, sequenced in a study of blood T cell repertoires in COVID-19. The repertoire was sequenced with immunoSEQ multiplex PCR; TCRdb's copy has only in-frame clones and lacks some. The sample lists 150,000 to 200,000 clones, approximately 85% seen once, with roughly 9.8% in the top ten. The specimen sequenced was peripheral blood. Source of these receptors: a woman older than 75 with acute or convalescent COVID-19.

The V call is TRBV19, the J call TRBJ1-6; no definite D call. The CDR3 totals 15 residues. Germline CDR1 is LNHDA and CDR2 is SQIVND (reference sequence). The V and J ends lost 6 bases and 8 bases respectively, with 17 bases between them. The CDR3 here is CASSPGGSLHSPLHF. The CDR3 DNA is TGTGCCAGTAGCCCTGGCGGCAGTTTACATTCACCCCTCCACTTT.

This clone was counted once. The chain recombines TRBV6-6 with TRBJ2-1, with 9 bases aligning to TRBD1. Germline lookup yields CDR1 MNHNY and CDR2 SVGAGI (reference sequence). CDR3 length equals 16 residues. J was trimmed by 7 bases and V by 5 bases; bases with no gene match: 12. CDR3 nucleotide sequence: TGTGCCAGCAGTCGACGGACAGGGGAAGGTAGGAATGAGCAGTTCTTC. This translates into CASSRRTGEGRNEQFF.

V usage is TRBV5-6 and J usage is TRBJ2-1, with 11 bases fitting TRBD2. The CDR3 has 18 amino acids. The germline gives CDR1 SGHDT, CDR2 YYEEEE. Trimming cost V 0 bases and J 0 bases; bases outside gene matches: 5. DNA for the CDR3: TGTGCCAGCAGCTTGGGGGCTAGCGGGAGGATCTCCTACAATGAGCAGTTCTTC. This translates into CASSLGASGRISYNEQFF.

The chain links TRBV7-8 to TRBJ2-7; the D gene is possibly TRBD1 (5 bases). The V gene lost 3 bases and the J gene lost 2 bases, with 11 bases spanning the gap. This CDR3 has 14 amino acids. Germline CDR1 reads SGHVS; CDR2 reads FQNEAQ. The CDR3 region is CASSLLGVPYEQYF. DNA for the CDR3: TGTGCCAGCAGCTTGCTAGGGGTTCCCTACGAGCAGTACTTC.

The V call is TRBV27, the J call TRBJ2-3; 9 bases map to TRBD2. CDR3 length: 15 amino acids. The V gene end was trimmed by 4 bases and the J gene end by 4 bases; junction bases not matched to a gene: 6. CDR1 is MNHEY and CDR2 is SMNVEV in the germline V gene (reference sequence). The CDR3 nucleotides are TGTGCCAGCAGTTCCGCGGGACTAGCTGCAGATACGCAGTATTTT. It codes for CASSSAGLAADTQYF.

The CDR3 DNA reads as TGTGCCAGCAGCCCTGCACAGACAGGGATATCTCCCTACGAGCAGTACTTC. Protein sequence: CASSPAQTGISPYEQYF. The rearrangement links TRBV3-1 (or the pseudogene TRBV3-2) to TRBJ2-7, with TRBD1 matching 7 bases. Germline-derived CDR1 and CDR2 are LGHDT and YNNKEL (reference sequence). V lost 4 bases and J lost 2; bases outside the gene matches: 14. There are 17 residues in the CDR3.

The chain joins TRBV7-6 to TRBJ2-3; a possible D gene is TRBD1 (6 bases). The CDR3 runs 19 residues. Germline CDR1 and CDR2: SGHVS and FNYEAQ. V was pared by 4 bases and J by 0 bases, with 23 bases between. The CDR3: CASSYRVPGQEVSTDTQYF. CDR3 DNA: TGTGCCAGCAGCTACAGAGTCCCGGGACAAGAAGTTAGCACAGATACGCAGTATTTT.

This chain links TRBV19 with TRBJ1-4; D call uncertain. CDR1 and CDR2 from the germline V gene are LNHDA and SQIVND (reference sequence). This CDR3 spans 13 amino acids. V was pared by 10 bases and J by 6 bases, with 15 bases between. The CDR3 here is CATSGSLHEKLFF. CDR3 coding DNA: TGTGCCACCTCCGGGTCCTTACATGAAAAACTGTTTTTT.

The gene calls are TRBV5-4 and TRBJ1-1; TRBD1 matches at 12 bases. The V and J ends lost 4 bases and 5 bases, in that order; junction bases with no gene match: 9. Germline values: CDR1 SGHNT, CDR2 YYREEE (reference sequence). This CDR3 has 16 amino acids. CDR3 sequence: CASSQGQGAILTEAFF. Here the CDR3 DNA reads TGTGCCAGCAGCCAGGGACAGGGGGCGATCTTAACTGAAGCTTTCTTT. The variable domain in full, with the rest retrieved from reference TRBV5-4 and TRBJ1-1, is ETGVTQSPTHLIKTRGQQVTLRCSSQSGHNTVSWYQQALGQGPQFIFQYYREEENGRGNFPPRFSGLQFPNYSSELNVNALELDDSALYLCASSQGQGAILTEAFFGQGTRLTVV.

The CDR3 region is CSASRGDGYTF. The CDR3 nucleotides are TGCAGTGCTAGCCGCGGGGATGGCTACACCTTC. V gene TRBV20-1 combines with J gene TRBJ1-2, with unresolved D. Germline CDR1 is DFQATT and CDR2 is SNEGSKA (reference sequence). V shed 3 bases and J shed 6 bases, with 8 bases lying between them. This CDR3 is 11 amino acids long.

The CDR3 DNA sequence: TGTGCCAGCAGCCCGGGACAGGGGGCTAATGAAAAACTGTTTTTT. Its translation is CASSPGQGANEKLFF. The chain recombines TRBV5-6 with TRBJ1-4, with 11 bases aligning to TRBD1. With V trimmed by 4 bases and J by 3 bases, 2 bases remained unmatched. CDR1 SGHDT and CDR2 YYEEEE come from the germline V gene. This CDR3 spans 15 amino acids.

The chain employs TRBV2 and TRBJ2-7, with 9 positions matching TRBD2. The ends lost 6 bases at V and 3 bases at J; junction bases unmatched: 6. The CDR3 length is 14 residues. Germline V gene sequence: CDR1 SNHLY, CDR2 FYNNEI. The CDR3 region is CASSRTSVIYEQYF. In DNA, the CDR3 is TGTGCCAGCAGCCGGACTAGCGTCATCTACGAGCAGTACTTC.

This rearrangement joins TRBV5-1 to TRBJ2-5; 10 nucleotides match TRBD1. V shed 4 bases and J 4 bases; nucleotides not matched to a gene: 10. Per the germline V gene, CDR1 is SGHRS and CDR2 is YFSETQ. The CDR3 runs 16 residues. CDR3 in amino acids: CASSLLMTGGSETQYF. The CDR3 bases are TGCGCCAGCAGCCTGCTGATGACAGGGGGCTCAGAGACCCAGTACTTC.

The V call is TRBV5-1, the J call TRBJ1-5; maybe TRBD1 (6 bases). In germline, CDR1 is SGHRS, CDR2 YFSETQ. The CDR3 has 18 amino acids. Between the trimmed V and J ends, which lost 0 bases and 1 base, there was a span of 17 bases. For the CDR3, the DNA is TGCGCCAGCAGCTTGGTTCCAGGGGTACCTTTCAGCAATCAGCCCCAGCATTTT. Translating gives CASSLVPGVPFSNQPQHF. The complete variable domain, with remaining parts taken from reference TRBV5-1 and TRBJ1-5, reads KAGVTQTPRYLIKTRGQQVTLSCSPISGHRSVSWYQQTPGQGLQFLFEYFSETQRNKGNFPGRFSGRQFSNSRSEMNVSTLELGDSALYLCASSLVPGVPFSNQPQHFGDGTRLSIL.

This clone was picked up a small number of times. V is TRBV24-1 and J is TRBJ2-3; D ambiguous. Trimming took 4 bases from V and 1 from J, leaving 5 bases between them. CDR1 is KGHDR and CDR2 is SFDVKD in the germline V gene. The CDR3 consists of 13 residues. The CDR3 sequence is CATSEPGTDTQYF. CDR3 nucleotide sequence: TGTGCCACCAGTGAGCCAGGCACAGATACGCAGTATTTT.

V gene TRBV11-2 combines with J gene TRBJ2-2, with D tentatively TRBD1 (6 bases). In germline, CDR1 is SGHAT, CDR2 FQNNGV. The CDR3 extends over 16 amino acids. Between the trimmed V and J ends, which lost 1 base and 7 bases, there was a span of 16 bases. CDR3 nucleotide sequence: TGTGCCAGCAGCTTAGGAACAGGGTCCCGCGGCGGGGAGCTGTTTTTT. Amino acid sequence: CASSLGTGSRGGELFF.

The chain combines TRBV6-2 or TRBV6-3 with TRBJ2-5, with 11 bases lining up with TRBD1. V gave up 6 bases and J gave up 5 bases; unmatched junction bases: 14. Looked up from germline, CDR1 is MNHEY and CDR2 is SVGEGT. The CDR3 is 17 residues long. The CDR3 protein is CASSPVPGTGGGETQYF. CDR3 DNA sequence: TGTGCCAGCAGCCCTGTCCCCGGGACAGGGGGTGGGGAGACCCAGTACTTC.

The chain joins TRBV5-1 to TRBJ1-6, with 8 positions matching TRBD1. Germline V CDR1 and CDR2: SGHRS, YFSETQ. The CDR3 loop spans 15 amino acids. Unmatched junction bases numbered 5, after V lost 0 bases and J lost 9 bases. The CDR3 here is CASSLDGTGVSPLHF. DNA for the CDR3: TGCGCCAGCAGCTTGGATGGGACAGGTGTTTCACCCCTCCACTTT.

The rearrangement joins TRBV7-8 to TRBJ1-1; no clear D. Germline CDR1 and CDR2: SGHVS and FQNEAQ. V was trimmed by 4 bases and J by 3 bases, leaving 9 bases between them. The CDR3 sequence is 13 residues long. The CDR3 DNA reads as TGTGCCAGCAGCTCAGCGGGAGACACTGAAGCTTTCTTT. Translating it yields CASSSAGDTEAFF.

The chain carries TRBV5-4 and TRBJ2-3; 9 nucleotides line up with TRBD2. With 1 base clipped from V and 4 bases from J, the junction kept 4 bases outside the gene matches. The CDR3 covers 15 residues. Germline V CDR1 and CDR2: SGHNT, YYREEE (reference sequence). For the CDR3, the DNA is TGTGCCAGCAGCTTGACGGCGGGAGGGGCAGATACGCAGTATTTT. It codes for CASSLTAGGADTQYF.

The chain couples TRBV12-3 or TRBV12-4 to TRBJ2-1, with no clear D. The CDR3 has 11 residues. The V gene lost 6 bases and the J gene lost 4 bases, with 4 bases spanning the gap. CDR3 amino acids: CASSSYNEQFF. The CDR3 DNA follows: TGTGCCAGCAGCTCTTACAATGAGCAGTTCTTC.

This chain's CDR3 is CASSFALLGTEAFF. For the CDR3, the DNA is TGTGCCAGCAGCTTTGCTTTACTAGGCACTGAAGCTTTCTTT. The chain joins TRBV7-2 to TRBJ1-1; D is uncertain. The germline V gene has CDR1 SGHTA and CDR2 FQGNSA. V was cut by 3 bases and J by 4 bases, with 12 bases left in between. The CDR3 consists of 14 residues.

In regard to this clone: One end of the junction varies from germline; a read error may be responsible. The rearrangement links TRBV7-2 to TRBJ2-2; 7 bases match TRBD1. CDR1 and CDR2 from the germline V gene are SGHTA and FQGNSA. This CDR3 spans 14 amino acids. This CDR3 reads CASISDRNSGELFF. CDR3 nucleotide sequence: TGTGCCAGCATCTCGGACAGGAACTCCGGGGAGCTGTTTTTT.

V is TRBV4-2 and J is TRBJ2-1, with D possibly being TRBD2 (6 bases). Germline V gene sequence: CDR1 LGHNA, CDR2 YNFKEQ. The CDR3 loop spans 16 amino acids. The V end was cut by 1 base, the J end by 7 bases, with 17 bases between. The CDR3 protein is CASSQVHGGTGNEQFF. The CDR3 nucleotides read TGTGCCAGCAGCCAAGTCCATGGCGGGACCGGGAATGAGCAGTTCTTC.

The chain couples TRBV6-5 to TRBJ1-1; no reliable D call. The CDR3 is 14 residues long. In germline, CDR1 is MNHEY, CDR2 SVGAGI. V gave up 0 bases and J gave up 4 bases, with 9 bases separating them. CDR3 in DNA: TGTGCCAGCAGTTACTCGCCGGTTGGCACTGAAGCTTTCTTT. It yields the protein CASSYSPVGTEAFF.

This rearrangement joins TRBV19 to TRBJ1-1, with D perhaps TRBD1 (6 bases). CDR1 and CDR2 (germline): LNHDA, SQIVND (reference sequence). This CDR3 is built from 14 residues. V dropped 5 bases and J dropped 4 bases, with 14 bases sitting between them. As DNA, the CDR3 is TGTGCCAGTAGTGGAAACCAGGGGTTCACTGAAGCTTTCTTT. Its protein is CASSGNQGFTEAFF.